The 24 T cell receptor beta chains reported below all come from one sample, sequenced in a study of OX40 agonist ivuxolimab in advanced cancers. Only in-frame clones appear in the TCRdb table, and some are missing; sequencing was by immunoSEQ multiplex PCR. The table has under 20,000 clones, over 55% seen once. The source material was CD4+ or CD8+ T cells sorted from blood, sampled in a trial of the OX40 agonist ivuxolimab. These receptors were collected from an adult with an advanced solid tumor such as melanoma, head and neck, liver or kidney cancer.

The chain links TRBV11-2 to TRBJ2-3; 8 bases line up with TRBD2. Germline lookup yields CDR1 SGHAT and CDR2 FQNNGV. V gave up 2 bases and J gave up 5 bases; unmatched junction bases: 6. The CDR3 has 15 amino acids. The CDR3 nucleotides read TGTGCCAGCAGCTTATACGGGGGGGCCCAAGATACGCAGTATTTT. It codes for CASSLYGGAQDTQYF.

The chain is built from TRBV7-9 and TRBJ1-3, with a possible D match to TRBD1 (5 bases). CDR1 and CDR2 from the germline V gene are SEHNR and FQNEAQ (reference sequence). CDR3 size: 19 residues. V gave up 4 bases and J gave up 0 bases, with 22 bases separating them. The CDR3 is CASSSPRGQGFHSGNTIYF. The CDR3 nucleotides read TGTGCCAGCAGCTCCCCACGGGGTCAGGGCTTCCACTCTGGAAACACCATATATTTT.

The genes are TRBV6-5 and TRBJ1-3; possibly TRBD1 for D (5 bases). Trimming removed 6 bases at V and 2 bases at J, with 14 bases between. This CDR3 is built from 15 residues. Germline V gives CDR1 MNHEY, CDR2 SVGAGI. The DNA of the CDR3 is TGTGCCAGCAGGGGCTTTTCGGGGCCTGGAAACACCATATATTTT. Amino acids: CASRGFSGPGNTIYF.

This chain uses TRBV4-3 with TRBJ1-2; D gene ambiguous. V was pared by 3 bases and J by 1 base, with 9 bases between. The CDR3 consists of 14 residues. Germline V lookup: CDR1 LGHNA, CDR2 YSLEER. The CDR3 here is CASSHLGDNYGYTF. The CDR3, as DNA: TGCGCCAGCAGCCACTTGGGCGATAACTATGGCTACACCTTC.

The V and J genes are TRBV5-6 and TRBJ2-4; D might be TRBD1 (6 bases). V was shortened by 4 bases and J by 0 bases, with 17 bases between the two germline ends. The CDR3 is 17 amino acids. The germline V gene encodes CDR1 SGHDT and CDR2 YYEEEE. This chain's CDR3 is CASSPMLGQLAKNIQYF. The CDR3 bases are TGTGCCAGCAGCCCCATGCTGGGACAACTAGCCAAAAACATTCAGTACTTC.

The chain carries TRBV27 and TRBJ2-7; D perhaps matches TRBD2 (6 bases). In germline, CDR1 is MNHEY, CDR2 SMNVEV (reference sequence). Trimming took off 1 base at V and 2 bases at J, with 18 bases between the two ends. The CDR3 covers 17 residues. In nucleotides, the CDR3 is TGTGCCAGCAGTTTATACAGTAGGTCAAGCGGGCCCTACGAGCAGTACTTC. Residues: CASSLYSRSSGPYEQYF.

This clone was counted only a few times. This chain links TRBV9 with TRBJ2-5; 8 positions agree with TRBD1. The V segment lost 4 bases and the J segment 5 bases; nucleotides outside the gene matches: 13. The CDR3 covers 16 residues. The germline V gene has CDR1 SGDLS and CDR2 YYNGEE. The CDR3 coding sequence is TGTGCCAGCAGCATTAAACCCCAGGGGGCTTGGGAGACCCAGTACTTC. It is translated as CASSIKPQGAWETQYF.

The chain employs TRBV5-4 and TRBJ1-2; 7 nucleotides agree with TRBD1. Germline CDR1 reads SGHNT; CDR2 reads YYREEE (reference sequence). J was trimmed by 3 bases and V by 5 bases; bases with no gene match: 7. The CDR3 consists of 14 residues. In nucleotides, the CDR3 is TGTGCCAGCAGGGGGAGGGGGCTTGACTATGGCTACACCTTC. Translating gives CASRGRGLDYGYTF.

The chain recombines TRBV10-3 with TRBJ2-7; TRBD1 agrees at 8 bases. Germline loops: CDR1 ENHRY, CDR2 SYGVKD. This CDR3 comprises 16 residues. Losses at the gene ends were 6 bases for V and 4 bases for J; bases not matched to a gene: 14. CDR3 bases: TGTGCCATCAGGGGTGTTCCGGGACAGGACCAATACGAGCAGTACTTC. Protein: CAIRGVPGQDQYEQYF.

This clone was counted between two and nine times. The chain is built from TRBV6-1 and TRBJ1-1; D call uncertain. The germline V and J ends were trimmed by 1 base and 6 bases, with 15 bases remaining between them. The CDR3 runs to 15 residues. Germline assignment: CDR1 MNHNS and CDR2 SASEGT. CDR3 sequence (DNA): TGTGCCAGCAGTGAAGTCAGGCAGATTTTGTCTGAAGCTTTCTTT. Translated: CASSEVRQILSEAFF.

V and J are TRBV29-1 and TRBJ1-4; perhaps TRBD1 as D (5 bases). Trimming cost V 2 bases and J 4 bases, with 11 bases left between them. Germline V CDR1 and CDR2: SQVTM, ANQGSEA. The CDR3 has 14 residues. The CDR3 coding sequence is TGCAGCGTTGAATCGGGCGGGGGTAATGAAAAACTGTTTTTT. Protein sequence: CSVESGGGNEKLFF. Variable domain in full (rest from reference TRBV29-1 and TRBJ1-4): SAVISQKPSRDICQRGTSLTIQCQVDSQVTMMFWYRQQPGQSLTLIATANQGSEATYESGFVIDKFPISRPNLTFSTLTVSNMSPEDSSIYLCSVESGGGNEKLFFGSGTQLSVL.

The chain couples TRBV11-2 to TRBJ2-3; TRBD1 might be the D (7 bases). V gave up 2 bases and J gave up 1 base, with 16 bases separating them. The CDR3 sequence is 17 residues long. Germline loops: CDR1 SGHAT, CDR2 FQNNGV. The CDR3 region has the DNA TGTGCCAGCAGCTTATCAGATCGGGGGACAGGCACAGATACGCAGTATTTT. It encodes CASSLSDRGTGTDTQYF.

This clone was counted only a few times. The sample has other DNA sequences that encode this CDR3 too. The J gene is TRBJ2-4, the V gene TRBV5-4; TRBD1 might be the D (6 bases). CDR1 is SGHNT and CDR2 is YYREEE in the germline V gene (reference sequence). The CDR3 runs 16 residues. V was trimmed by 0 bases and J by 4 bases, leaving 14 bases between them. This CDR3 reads CASSLDRVGFKNIQYF. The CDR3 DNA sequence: TGTGCCAGCAGCTTGGACAGGGTGGGATTTAAAAACATTCAGTACTTC.

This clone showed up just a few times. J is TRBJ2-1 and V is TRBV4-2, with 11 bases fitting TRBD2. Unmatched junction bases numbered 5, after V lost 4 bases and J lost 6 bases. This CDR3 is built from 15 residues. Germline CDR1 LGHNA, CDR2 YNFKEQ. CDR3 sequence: CASSLSGGALNEQFF. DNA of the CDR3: TGTGCCAGCAGCCTTAGCGGGGGGGCCCTCAATGAGCAGTTCTTC.

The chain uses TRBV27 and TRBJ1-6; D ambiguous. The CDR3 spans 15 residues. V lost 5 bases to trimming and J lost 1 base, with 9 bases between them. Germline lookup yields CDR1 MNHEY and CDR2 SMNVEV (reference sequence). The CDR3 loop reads CASSISSSYNSPLHF. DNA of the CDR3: TGTGCCAGCAGTATTAGCAGTTCCTATAATTCACCCCTCCACTTT.

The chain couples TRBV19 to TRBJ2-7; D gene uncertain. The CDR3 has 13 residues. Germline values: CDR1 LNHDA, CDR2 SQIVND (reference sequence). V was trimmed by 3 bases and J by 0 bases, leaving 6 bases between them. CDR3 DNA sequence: TGTGCCAGTAGTATGGTCGCCTCCTACGAGCAGTACTTC. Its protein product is CASSMVASYEQYF.

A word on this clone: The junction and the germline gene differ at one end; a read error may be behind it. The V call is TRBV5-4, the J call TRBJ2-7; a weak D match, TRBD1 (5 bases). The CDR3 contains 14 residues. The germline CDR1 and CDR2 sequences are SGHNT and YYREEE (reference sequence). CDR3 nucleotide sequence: TGCGCCAGCAGCCAGGCGTGGCAGGGCTACGAGCAGTACTTC. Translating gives CASSQAWQGYEQYF.

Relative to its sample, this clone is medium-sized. The CDR3 sequence: CASSPASTYTGELFF. The CDR3 coding sequence is TGTGCCAGCAGCCCCGCTTCAACGTACACCGGGGAGCTGTTTTTT. The chain couples TRBV7-9 to TRBJ2-2; D unclear. Per the germline V gene, CDR1 is SEHNR and CDR2 is FQNEAQ (reference sequence). V dropped 5 bases and J dropped 3 bases, with 13 bases sitting between them. The length of the CDR3 is 15 residues.

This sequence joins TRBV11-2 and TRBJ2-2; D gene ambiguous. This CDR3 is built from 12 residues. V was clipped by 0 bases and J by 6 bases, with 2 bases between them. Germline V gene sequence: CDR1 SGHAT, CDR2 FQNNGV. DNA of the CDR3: TGTGCCAGCAGCTTAGATTCCGGGGAGCTGTTTTTT. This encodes CASSLDSGELFF.

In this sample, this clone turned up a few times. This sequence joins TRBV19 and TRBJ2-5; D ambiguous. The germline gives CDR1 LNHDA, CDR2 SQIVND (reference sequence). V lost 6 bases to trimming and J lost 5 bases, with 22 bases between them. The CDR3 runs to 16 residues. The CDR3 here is CASSNSLGLKGETQYF. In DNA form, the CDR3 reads TGTGCCAGTAGCAACTCTCTGGGTCTTAAAGGCGAGACCCAGTACTTC.

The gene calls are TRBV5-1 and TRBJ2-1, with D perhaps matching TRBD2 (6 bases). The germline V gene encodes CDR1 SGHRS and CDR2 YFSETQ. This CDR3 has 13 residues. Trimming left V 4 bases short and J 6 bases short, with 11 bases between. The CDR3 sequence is CASSQVGGNEQFF. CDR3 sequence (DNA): TGCGCCAGCAGCCAGGTCGGGGGCAATGAGCAGTTCTTC.

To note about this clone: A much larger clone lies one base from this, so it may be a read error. CDR3 bases: TGTGCCAGCAGTTACTCGGACAGGCTATTTTCCGAGCAGTACTTC. It yields the protein CASSYSDRLFSEQYF. The chain employs TRBV6-5 and TRBJ2-5; 7 bases match TRBD1. The J call may be incorrect, as the DNA end agrees better with TRBJ2-7. Germline values: CDR1 MNHEY, CDR2 SVGAGI. The CDR3 is 15 amino acids.

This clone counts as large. CDR3 bases: TGTGCCAGCAGCAAGGGGGGGAGCAATCAGCCCCAGCATTTT. Translation gives CASSKGGSNQPQHF. The J gene is TRBJ1-5, the V gene TRBV21-1. TRBV21-1 is designated a pseudogene. CDR3 length: 14 amino acids.

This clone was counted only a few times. The CDR3 here is CASKSAGGTDTQYF. In DNA, the CDR3 is TGTGCCAGCAAGTCGGCGGGGGGCACAGATACGCAGTATTTT. The chain recombines TRBV2 with TRBJ2-3; TRBD2 agrees at 7 bases. V gave up 7 bases and J gave up 1 base; unmatched junction bases: 5. Germline assignment: CDR1 SNHLY and CDR2 FYNNEI. The CDR3 extends over 14 amino acids.